This is a list of T cell receptor beta chains from one sample in a study of blood T cells in healthy people across ages. TCRdb re-analysed the 5' RACE reads in MiXCR, keeping a single row per CDR3 protein. The sample shows about 1.6 million distinct CDR3 sequences, about 35% of them seen only once. Source material: blood. These receptors all come from a woman aged 25 to 39 in good health. CDR3s include the opening cysteine and the closing phenylalanine or tryptophan. A D gene is named only where the DNA matches it firmly. Expanded clones get a size class; other rows say once, few or many, or leave the size out.

>TRBV29-1|-|TRBJ2-3|many
CSVTGHSTDTQYF
TGCAGCGTCACAGGACATTCCACAGATACGCAGTATTTT
>TRBV29-1|-|TRBJ1-1|-
CSVEDLRDSRTEAFF
TGCAGCGTTGAAGATCTTCGGGACTCACGCACTGAAGCTTTCTTT
>TRBV7-2|-|TRBJ1-4|few
CASTRWGPGVNEKLFF
TGTGCCAGCACCCGGTGGGGCCCTGGGGTTAATGAAAAACTGTTTTTT
>TRBV20-1|TRBD2|TRBJ2-3|few
CSARAGLRGPDTQYF
TGCAGTGCTAGGGCGGGACTACGGGGCCCAGATACGCAGTATTTT
>TRBV6-1|-|TRBJ1-6|-
CASSERRDSHSPLHF
TGTGCCAGCAGTGAGCGCCGGGACTCCCATTCACCCCTCCACTTT
>TRBV10-3|-|TRBJ1-2|few
CATTGTTYGYTF
TGTGCCACAACCGGGACAACGTATGGCTACACCTTC
>TRBV4-2|TRBD2|TRBJ2-7|many
CASSQDEGLAGASYEQYF
TGTGCCAGCAGCCAAGATGAAGGACTAGCGGGGGCCTCCTACGAGCAGTACTTC
>TRBV20-1|TRBD1|TRBJ1-1|-
CSASDRENTEAFF
TGCAGTGCTTCGGACAGGGAGAACACTGAAGCTTTCTTT
>TRBV5-6|-|TRBJ2-5|-
CAGSPMDRQETQYF
TGTGCCGGCAGCCCAATGGACAGACAAGAGACCCAGTACTTC
>TRBV7-2|-|TRBJ1-4|few
CASSQSPGAAANEKLFF
TGTGCCAGCAGCCAATCCCCAGGGGCAGCAGCTAATGAAAAACTGTTTTTT
>TRBV18|-|TRBJ2-1|-
CASSRDGKSYNEQFF
TGTGCTAGCTCAAGAGATGGGAAATCCTACAATGAGCAGTTCTTC
>TRBV10-1|-|TRBJ1-4|-
CASTMGTNEKLFF
TGCGCCAGCACAATGGGAACTAATGAAAAACTGTTTTTT
>TRBV12-3/TRBV12-4|-|TRBJ2-2|many
CASSLASGLDNTGELFF
TGTGCCAGCAGTTTAGCATCTGGACTGGATAACACCGGGGAGCTGTTTTTT
>TRBV3-1|-|TRBJ1-6|-
CASNPGTVNSPLHF
TGTGCCAGCAACCCCGGGACTGTCAATTCACCCCTCCACTTT
>TRBV20-1|TRBD1|TRBJ2-7|few
CSARDAPTGAEQYF
TGCAGTGCTAGAGATGCCCCGACAGGGGCCGAGCAGTACTTC
>TRBV5-1|-|TRBJ1-1|few
CASSLRGVEAEAFF
TGCGCCAGCAGCCTACGAGGCGTGGAGGCTGAAGCTTTCTTT
>TRBV14|-|TRBJ2-2|few
CASSQVANTGELFF
TGTGCCAGCAGCCAGGTTGCGAACACCGGGGAGCTGTTTTTT
>TRBV28|-|TRBJ2-3|-
CASSFKASVANTQYF
TGTGCCAGCAGTTTCAAAGCTAGCGTGGCAAATACGCAGTATTTT
>TRBV6-1|-|TRBJ1-6|-
CASSEKGRVFGSPLHF
TGTGCCAGCAGCGAAAAGGGACGGGTCTTTGGTTCACCCCTCCACTTT
>TRBV6-5|-|TRBJ2-7|many
CASRIPGSREQYF
TGTGCCAGCAGAATTCCAGGGTCTAGGGAGCAGTACTTC
>TRBV20-1|TRBD2|TRBJ2-5|-
CSASTGLALQETQYF
TGCAGTGCTAGTACTGGACTAGCGTTACAAGAGACCCAGTACTTC
>TRBV2|-|TRBJ2-4|-
CASSGGGHYERYF
TGTGCCAGCAGTGGCGGGGGCCACTACGAGCGGTACTTC
>TRBV6-1|-|TRBJ2-7|-
CASSLRDGFYEQYF
TGTGCCAGCAGCCTCCGGGACGGCTTCTACGAGCAGTACTTC
>TRBV20-1|TRBD2|TRBJ2-7|-
CSARDRSGSWSYEQYF
TGCAGTGCTAGAGATCGAAGCGGGAGTTGGTCCTACGAGCAGTACTTC
>TRBV28|-|TRBJ2-1|few
CASSFVVGEQFF
TGTGCCAGCAGTTTTGTGGTAGGTGAGCAGTTCTTC
>TRBV6-5|TRBD1|TRBJ2-7|once
CASRPTGTAYYEQYF
TGTGCCAGCAGACCAACAGGGACAGCTTATTACGAGCAGTACTTC
>TRBV27|-|TRBJ1-2|-
CASSLSGALANYGYTF
TGTGCCAGCAGTTTATCGGGGGCACTTGCTAACTATGGCTACACCTTC
>TRBV20-1|-|TRBJ1-2|-
CSARGGGRDYGYTF
TGCAGTGCTAGAGGCGGGGGCAGGGACTATGGCTACACCTTC
>TRBV11-2|TRBD1|TRBJ1-2|-
CASSRQGASGYTF
TGTGCCAGCAGCCGGCAGGGGGCGAGTGGCTACACCTTC